This T cell receptor (beta chain) was profiled in a study of T cell repertoires in aging, cancer and after chemotherapy. Notes on this clonotype: Its matching antigen is unknown.

Looked up from germline, CDR1 is MNHNS and CDR2 is SASEGT. V trimming: 2 bases; J trimming: 6 bases; junction bases outside the gene matches: 4. The CDR3 consists of 14 residues. Study conclusions and caveats: Loss of evenness, beyond lost richness, contributed to age-related TCR diversity decline in cancer patients.

Amplification of TCR beta used genomic DNA extracted from peripheral blood. TRB rearrangements spanning V, D and J were amplified using mixed TRB-A/B primers. TCRdb re-derived calls from the multiplex PCR reads in MiXCR, one entry per CDR3 protein. The data show about 8,200 distinct CDR3 sequences, roughly 30% seen once. The sample comprised blood. The clonotype was recovered from a human donor in good health. V gene TRBV6-1 combines with J gene TRBJ2-5; 9 nucleotides match TRBD1. CDR3 residues: CASSETGGTKTQYF. In DNA form, the CDR3 reads TGTGCCAGCAGTGAAACAGGGGGCACTAAGACCCAGTACTTC.